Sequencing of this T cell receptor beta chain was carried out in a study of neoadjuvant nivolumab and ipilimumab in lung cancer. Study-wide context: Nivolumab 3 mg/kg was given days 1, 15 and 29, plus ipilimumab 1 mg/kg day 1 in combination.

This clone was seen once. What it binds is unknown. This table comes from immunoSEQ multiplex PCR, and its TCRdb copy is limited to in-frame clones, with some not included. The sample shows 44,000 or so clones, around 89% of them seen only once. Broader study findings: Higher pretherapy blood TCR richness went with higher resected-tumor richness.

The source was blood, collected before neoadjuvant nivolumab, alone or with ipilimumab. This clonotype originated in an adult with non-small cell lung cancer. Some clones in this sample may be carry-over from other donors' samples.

The DNA of the CDR3 is TGTGCCAGTAGTATAGTCGGGCAGGGATCCCAGCAGTACTTC. Amino acids: CASSIVGQGSQQYF. The chain employs TRBV19 and TRBJ2-7; D perhaps matches TRBD1 (5 bases). This CDR3 comprises 14 residues. Trimming shortened V by 1 base and J by 8 bases, and 15 bases separated the two germline ends. Germline CDR1 LNHDA, CDR2 SQIVND (reference sequence).